This T cell receptor (beta chain) derives from a study of shared T cell receptors in the human thymus. Method: immunoSEQ multiplex PCR; TCRdb's copy keeps in-frame clones and lacks some. The sample has about 660,000 clones; approximately 90% are singletons. The CDR3 runs 15 residues. The V gene lost 6 bases and the J gene lost 2 bases, with 13 bases spanning the gap. CDR1 is LNHDA and CDR2 is SQIVND in the germline V gene (reference sequence). The same sample was also studied in work on human thymus T cells. As that study records: Healthy Finnish infants undergoing corrective surgery for congenital heart defects were the donors.

Sequencing was performed on thymocytes. The receptor's source is a boy in the first two years of life with a congenital heart defect. This chain uses TRBV19 with TRBJ1-4; D is unresolved. CDR3 coding DNA: TGTGCCAGTAGCCCCCGGGGTAACACTAATGAAAAACTGTTTTTT. Translated: CASSPRGNTNEKLFF.